This T cell receptor beta chain is from a study of shared clonotypes between healthy human individuals (dated by TCRdb to between 2020 and 2021). With respect to the entire study: The cohort included three men and a couple of women between 18 and 49 years of age. For each donor, three plates each were used for CD4 naive and CD4 memory, two plates were used for CD8 naive, and one plate was used for CD8 memory. To estimate repertoire size and how much clonotypes are shared between individuals, the study performed deep sequencing of blood TCR repertoires from 4 to 6 healthy adults. Libraries were prepared and TCR repertoires were sequenced by different laboratories using diverse techniques, in order to increase sequencing depth and limit assay-specific biases. Each donor's leukapheresis produced roughly between about 0.8 and 10 billion PBMCs. Findings and caveats that apply to the study as a whole: The genetic and exposure-history diversity represented was limited by the small number of donors. Compared with non-shared clonotypes, clonotypes shared by all four sorted-subset donors had higher generation probabilities. Even with the large sequencing depth, rarefaction of the sorted-subset datasets indicated that sequencing was incomplete. Sharing across four donors was observed for about 5% of naive CD4, 3% to 3.5% of naive CD8, 2% to 2.5% of memory CD4, and approximately 0.41% of memory CD8 clonotypes. Based on pairwise subsampling, the degree of clonotype sharing among donors was expected to be affected by sequencing depth. Estimated clonotype richness was generally larger for naive than for memory subsets. Only blood was sampled, and tissue TCR repertoires likely differ from those in blood.

Using the deep immunoSEQ assay, TCR CDR3 regions were amplified from genomic DNA by multiplex PCR. Extracted genomic DNA from each cell subset was spread evenly across all wells of several immunoSEQ 96-well plates, with each plate serving as a replicate. For sorted subsets, each replicate PCR was loaded with approximately 0.2 ug genomic DNA, equivalent to about 30,000 T cell genomes. Purified libraries were quantified with a Qubit 3.0 fluorometer, sized on a Bioanalyzer 2100, and re-quantified with the KAPA Library Quantification kit. Each immunoSEQ 96-well plate was sequenced on its own single-read 150-cycle Illumina NextSeq 550 flow cell. As for the original processing: Because the immunoSEQ output held only junctional sequences and lacked quality scores, the filtering could not match the filtering applied to full-length reads. To assign V/J genes and CDR3, sequences were annotated using PyIR, a Python wrapper for IgBLAST v1.9, with IMGT germline references. Reads were filtered out if the reads had weak V/J assignments (E-value above 1e-6), no CDR3, stop codons, out-of-frame junctions, or ambiguous translated residues. V3J clonotypes were defined as sequences sharing the same inferred V gene, J gene, and CDR3 amino acid sequence. Percentage overlap between repertoires was computed as shared unique clonotypes divided by the size of the smaller repertoire. Repertoire richness was assessed with RTK rarefaction, the Chao1 estimator, and Recon v2.1 estimates of unobserved clonotypes. Generation probabilities for all TCRbeta clonotypes obtained by the gDNA method from a handful of donors were computed using OLGA. TCRdb retrieved this table from immuneACCESS and kept in-frame rearrangements only. Not all clones are present; in checked studies, unresolved V genes account for under half, and no reason is known for the remainder. V and J calls plus clone size are reproduced from that table; the DNA served to infer D and trimming. The sample contains more than 2 million clones, approximately 94% of them found a single time. The ten largest clones capture about 1.1% of the sample.

The germline V gene (reference sequence) supplies CDR1 MNHEY and CDR2 SMNVEV. V is trimmed back by 5 bases and J by 6 bases, and the junction contains 10 bases that no gene match accounts for. Its CDR3 holds 15 amino acids, cysteine through phenylalanine. Only the CDR3 region is kept as DNA, spanning 45 bases read in frame from base 1. Worth noting for this clone: Its recognized antigen is unknown. No quality values exist for individual bases; no much larger clone is one base distant.

CD8 naive samples consisted of CD45RO-negative cells that were positively selected for CCR7, yielding a CD45RA+CCR7+ population without TemRA cells. Healthy HIV-negative adults with no recently reported acute infections or vaccinations were included as donors. Only Caucasian adults living in Nashville, Tennessee, USA were represented among the donors. Blood was obtained by leukapheresis, after which PBMCs were separated by Ficoll-Histopaque density gradient centrifugation and cryopreserved in liquid nitrogen vapor phase. Purity and quantity of every magnetically sorted T cell population were checked by analytical flow cytometry. From each sorted fraction, genomic DNA was isolated and quantified by UV absorbance on a Nanodrop 2000c.

This TCR derives from a man between 18 and 35 years old in good health. The sample was naive CD8+ T cells sorted from blood. The sample's cell subset or site, from its label and the paper: CD45RA+CCR7+. The sequence is built from TRBV27 and TRBJ2-7; 10 junctional bases match TRBD2. The nucleotide sequence is TGTGCCAGCAGTGCCCTAGCGGGGGACCCCGCCGAGCAGTACTTC. This encodes CASSALAGDPAEQYF.